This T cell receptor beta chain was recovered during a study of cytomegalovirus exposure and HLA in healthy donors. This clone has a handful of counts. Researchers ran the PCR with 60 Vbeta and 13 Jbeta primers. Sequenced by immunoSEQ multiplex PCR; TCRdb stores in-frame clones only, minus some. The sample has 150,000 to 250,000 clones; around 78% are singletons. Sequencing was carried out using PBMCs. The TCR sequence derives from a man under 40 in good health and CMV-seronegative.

The CDR3 DNA follows: TGTGCCAGCAGTTTACCGCTAGTTTATAATTCACCCCTCCACTTT. Its translation is CASSLPLVYNSPLHF. The chain is built from TRBV28 and TRBJ1-6; D gene uncertain. The V end was cut by 2 bases, the J end by 4 bases, with 9 bases between. This CDR3 spans 15 amino acids. The germline gives CDR1 MDHEN, CDR2 SYDVKM. The whole variable domain, remainder taken from reference TRBV28 and TRBJ1-6, is DVKVTQSSRYLVKRTGEKVFLECVQDMDHENMFWYRQDPGLGLRLIYFSYDVKMKEKGDIPEGYSVSREKKERFSLILESASTNQTSMYLCASSLPLVYNSPLHFGNGTRLTVT.